These 4 T cell receptor beta chains were all obtained from the same sample, sequenced in a study of cytotoxic CD8 clonotypes in ibrutinib-treated CLL. The data were produced by immunoSEQ multiplex PCR, yet TCRdb's version contains in-frame clones alone and is incomplete. The data hold approximately 330,000 clones, with just under 80% observed a single time. The source material was PBMCs, sampled before ibrutinib treatment. The receptors originated from a human donor with chronic lymphocytic leukemia.

The V gene is TRBV14, the J gene TRBJ2-1; 9 bases align to TRBD1. The CDR3 loop spans 17 amino acids. The junction had 14 bases not matched to a gene; V was cut back by 2 bases and J by 9 bases. The germline V gene has CDR1 SGHDN and CDR2 FVKESK. The CDR3 here is CASSQISGTGFFSEQFF. The DNA for the CDR3 is TGTGCCAGCAGCCAAATTTCAGGGACAGGGTTTTTTAGTGAGCAGTTCTTC.

V gene TRBV7-9 combines with J gene TRBJ2-1; no definite D call. From germline, CDR1 is SEHNR and CDR2 FQNEAQ (reference sequence). The CDR3 contains 15 residues. V was shortened by 4 bases and J by 0 bases, with 10 bases between the two germline ends. In DNA form, the CDR3 reads TGTGCCAGCAGCTCTGATACGAGCTCCTACAATGAGCAGTTCTTC. Translation: CASSSDTSSYNEQFF.

This clone has more than one count but fewer than ten. The gene calls are TRBV6-1 and TRBJ1-3, with D perhaps matching TRBD1 (5 bases). CDR1 MNHNS and CDR2 SASEGT come from the germline V gene. The CDR3 consists of 13 residues. Trimming stripped 10 bases from V and 4 bases from J, with 14 bases between. CDR3 residues: CATIGAPGNTIYF. The CDR3 bases are TGTGCCACCATAGGGGCGCCGGGAAACACCATATATTTT.

The chain uses TRBV7-8 and TRBJ2-2; D uncertain. Germline V gene sequence: CDR1 SGHVS, CDR2 FQNEAQ. The CDR3 has 15 residues. V lost 0 bases and J lost 4, with 9 bases in between. CDR3 DNA: TGTGCCAGCAGCTTAGCAGGGCTCGGCACCGGGGAGCTGTTTTTT. Protein sequence: CASSLAGLGTGELFF.